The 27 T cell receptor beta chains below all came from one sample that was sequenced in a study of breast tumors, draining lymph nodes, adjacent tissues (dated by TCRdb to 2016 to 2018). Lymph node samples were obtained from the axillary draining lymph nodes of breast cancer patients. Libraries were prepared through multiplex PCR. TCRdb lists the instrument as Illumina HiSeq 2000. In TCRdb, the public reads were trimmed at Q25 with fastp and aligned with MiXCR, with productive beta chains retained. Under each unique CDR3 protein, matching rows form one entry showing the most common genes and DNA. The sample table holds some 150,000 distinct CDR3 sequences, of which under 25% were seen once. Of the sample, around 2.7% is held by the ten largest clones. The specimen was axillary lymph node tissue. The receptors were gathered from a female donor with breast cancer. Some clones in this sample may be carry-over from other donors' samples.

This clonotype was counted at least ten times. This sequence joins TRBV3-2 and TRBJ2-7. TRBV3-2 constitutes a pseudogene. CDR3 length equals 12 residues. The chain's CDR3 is CANQDITYEQYF. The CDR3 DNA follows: TGTGCCAACCAGGATATCACCTACGAGCAGTACTTC.

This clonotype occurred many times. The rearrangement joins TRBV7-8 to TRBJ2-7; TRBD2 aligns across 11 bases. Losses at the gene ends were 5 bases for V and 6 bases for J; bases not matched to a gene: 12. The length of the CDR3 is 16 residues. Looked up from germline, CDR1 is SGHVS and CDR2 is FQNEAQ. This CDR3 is CASSLNPSGTSGEQYF. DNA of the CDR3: TGTGCCAGCAGCCTCAACCCCTCCGGGACTAGCGGCGAGCAGTACTTC. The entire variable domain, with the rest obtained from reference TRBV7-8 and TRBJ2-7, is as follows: GAGVSQSPRYKVAKRGQDVALRCDPISGHVSLFWYQQALGQGPEFLTYFQNEAQLDKSGLPSDRFFAERPEGSVSTLKIQRTQQEDSAVYLCASSLNPSGTSGEQYFGPGTRLTVT.

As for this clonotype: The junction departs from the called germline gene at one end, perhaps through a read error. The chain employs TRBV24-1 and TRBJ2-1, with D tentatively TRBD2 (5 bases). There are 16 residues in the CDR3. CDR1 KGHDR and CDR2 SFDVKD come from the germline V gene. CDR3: CATSDWSRGLYNELFF. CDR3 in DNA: TGTGCCACCAGTGACTGGAGTCGAGGGCTTTACAATGAGCTGTTCTTC.

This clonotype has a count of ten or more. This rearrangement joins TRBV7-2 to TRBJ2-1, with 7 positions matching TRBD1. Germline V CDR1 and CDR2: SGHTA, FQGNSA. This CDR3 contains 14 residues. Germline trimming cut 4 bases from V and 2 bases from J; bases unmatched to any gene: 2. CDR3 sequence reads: CASSSTGAYNEQFF. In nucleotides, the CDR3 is TGTGCCAGCAGCTCCACAGGGGCCTACAATGAGCAGTTCTTC.

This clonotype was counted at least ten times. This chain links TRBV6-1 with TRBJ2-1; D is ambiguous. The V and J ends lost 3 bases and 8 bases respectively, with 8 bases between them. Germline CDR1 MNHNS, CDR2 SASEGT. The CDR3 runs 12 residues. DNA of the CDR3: TGTGCCAGCAGTGACCTCTCGGATGAGCAGTTCTTC. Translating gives CASSDLSDEQFF.

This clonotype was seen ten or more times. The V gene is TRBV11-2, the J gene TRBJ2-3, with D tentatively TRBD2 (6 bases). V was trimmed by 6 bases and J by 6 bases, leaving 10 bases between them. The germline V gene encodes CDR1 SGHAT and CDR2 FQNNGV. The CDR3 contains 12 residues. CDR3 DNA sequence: TGTGCCAGCAGTTCGGAGGGGGATACGCAGTATTTT. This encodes CASSSEGDTQYF. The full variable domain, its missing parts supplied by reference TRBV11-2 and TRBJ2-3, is EAGVAQSPRYKIIEKRQSVAFWCNPISGHATLYWYQQILGQGPKLLIQFQNNGVVDDSQLPKDRFSAERLKGVDSTLKIQPAKLEDSAVYLCASSSEGDTQYFGPGTRLTVL.

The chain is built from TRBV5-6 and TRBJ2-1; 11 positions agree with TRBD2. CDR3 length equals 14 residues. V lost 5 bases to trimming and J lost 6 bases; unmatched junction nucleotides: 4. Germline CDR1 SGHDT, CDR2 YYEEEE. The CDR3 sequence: CASRGLAGGNEQFF. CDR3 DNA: TGTGCCAGCAGGGGGCTAGCGGGGGGCAATGAGCAGTTCTTC.

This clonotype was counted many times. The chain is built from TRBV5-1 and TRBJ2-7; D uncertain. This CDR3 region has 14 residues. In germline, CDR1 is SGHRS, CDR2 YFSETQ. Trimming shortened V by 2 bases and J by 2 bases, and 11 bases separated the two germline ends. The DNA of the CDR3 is TGCGCCAGCAGCTTAAATAAGGGAACCTACGAGCAGTACTTC. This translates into CASSLNKGTYEQYF.

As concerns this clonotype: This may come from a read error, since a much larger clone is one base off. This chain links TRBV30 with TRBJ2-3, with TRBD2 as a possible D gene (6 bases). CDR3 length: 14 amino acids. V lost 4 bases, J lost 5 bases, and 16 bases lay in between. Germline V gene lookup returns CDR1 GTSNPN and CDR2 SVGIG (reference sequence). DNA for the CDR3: TGTGCCTGGAACGGTGCTCGGAGGGTAGATACGCAGTATTTT. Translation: CAWNGARRVDTQYF. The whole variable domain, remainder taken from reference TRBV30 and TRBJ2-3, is SQTIHQWPATLVQPVGSPLSLECTVEGTSNPNLYWYRQAAGRGLQLLFYSVGIGQISSEVPQNLSASRPQDRQFILSSKKLLLSDSGFYLCAWNGARRVDTQYFGPGTRLTVL.

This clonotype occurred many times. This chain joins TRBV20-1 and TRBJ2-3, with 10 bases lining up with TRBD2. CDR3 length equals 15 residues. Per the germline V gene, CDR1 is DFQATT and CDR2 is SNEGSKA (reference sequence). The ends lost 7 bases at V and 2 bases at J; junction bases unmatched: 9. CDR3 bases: TGCAGTGGAGAGGGACTAGCGCAAAACACAGATACGCAGTATTTT. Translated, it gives CSGEGLAQNTDTQYF.

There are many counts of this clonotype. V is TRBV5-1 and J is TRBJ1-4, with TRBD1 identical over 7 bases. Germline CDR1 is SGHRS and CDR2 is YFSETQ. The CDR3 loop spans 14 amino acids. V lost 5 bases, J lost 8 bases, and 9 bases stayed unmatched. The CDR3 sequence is CASSFDRVDEKLFF. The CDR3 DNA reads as TGCGCCAGCAGTTTTGACAGGGTAGACGAAAAACTGTTTTTT.

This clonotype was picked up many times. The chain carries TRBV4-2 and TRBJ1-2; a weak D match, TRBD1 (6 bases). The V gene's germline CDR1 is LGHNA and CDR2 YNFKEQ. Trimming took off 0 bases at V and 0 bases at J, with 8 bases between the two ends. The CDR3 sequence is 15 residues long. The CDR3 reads CASSQEGGTNYGYTF. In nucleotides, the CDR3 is TGTGCCAGCAGCCAAGAAGGGGGTACTAACTATGGCTACACCTTC.

The CDR3 DNA sequence: TGTGCCACCTCTAGCGGGAGTTACACCGGGGAGCTGTTTTTT. It specifies CATSSGSYTGELFF. J is TRBJ2-2 and V is TRBV28; 10 positions agree with TRBD2. The V gene end was trimmed by 10 bases and the J gene end by 3 bases; junction bases not matched to a gene: 5. The germline V gene has CDR1 MDHEN and CDR2 SYDVKM. The CDR3 extends over 14 amino acids.

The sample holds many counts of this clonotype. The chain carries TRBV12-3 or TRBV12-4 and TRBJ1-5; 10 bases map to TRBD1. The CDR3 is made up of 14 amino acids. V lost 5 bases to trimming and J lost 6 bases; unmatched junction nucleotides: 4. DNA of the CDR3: TGTGCCAGCAGTCCGACAGGGGGCGGTCAGCCCCAGCATTTT. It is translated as CASSPTGGGQPQHF.

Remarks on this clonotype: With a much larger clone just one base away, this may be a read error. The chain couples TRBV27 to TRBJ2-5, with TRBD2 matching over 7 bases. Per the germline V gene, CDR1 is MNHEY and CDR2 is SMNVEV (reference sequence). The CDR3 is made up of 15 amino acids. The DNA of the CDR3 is TGTGCCAGCAGTCCCAGGACTAGATTTGAAGAGACCCGGTACTTC. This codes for CASSPRTRFEETRYF.

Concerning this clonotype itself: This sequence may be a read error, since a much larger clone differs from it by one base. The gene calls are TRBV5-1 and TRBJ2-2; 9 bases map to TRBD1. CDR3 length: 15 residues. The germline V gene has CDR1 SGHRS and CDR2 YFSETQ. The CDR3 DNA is TGCACCAGCAGCCCTGGACAGGGGTCGGGTCGGGAGCTGTTTTTT. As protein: CTSSPGQGSGRELFF.

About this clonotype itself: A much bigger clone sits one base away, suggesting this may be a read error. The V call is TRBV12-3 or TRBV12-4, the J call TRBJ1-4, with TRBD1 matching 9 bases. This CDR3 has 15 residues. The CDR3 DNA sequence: TGTGCCAGCAGCTTTACGGGACAGGGCCGTGAAAATCTGTTTTTT. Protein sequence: CASSFTGQGRENLFF.

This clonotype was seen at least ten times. CDR3 region: CATSRLAGGRYEQYF. CDR3 DNA sequence: TGTGCCACCAGCAGACTAGCGGGAGGACGCTACGAGCAGTACTTC. The genes are TRBV15 and TRBJ2-7; 11 bases are shared with TRBD2. This CDR3 has 15 residues. Germline V CDR1 and CDR2: LNHNV, YYDKDF (reference sequence). With V trimmed by 2 bases and J by 3 bases, 3 bases remained unmatched.

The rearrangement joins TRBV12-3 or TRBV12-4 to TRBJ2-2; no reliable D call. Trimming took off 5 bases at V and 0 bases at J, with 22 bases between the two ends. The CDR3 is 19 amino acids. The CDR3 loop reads CASSHTPDRTIANTGELFF. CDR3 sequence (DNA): TGTGCCAGCAGTCATACTCCGGACCGGACCATCGCGAACACCGGGGAGCTGTTTTTT.

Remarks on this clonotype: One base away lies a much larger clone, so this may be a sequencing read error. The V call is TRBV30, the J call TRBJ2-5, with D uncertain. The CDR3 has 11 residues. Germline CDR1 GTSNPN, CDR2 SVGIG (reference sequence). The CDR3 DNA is TGTGTCTGGAGTGTACGAGAGACCCAGTACTTC. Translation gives CVWSVRETQYF.

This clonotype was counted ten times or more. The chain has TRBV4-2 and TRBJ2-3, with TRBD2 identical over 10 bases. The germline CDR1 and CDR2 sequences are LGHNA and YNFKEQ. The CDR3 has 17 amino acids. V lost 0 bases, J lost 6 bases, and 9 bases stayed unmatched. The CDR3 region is CASSQDKREGIFDTQYF. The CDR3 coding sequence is TGTGCCAGCAGCCAAGATAAGCGGGAGGGCATATTCGATACGCAGTATTTT.

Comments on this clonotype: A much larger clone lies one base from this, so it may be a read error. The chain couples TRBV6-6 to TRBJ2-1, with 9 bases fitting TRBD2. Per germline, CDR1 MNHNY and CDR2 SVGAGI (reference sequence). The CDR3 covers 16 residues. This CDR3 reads CASGYGAGGPSNEQFF. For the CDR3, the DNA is TGTGCCAGCGGTTATGGGGCGGGAGGGCCATCCAATGAGCAGTTCTTC.

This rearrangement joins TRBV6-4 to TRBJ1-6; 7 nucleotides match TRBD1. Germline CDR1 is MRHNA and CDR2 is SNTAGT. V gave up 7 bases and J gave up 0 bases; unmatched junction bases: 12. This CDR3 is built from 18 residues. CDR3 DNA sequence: TGTGCCAGCAACCACGGGGACAGAACGAGCTCCTATAATTCACCCCTCCACTTT. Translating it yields CASNHGDRTSSYNSPLHF.

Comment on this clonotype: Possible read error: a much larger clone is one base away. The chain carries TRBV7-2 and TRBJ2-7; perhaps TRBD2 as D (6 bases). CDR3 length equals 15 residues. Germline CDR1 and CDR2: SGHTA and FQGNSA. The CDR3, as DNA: TGTGTCAGCAGCTTACGGCCTAGCGCTACCTACGAGCAGTACTTC. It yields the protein CVSSLRPSATYEQYF.

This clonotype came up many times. Here the CDR3 DNA reads TGTGCCAGCAGCCCAGTACAACCGAACACCGGGGAGCTGTTTTTT. It codes for CASSPVQPNTGELFF. The chain recombines TRBV4-2 with TRBJ2-2; D gene uncertain. The CDR3 consists of 15 residues. V lost 4 bases to trimming and J lost 0 bases, with 9 bases between them. Germline values: CDR1 LGHNA, CDR2 YNFKEQ.

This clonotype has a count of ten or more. The CDR3 DNA follows: TGCGCCAGCAGCCAAGGGGTTGCGGGAGAATCCTACAATGAGCAGTTCTTC. Its translation is CASSQGVAGESYNEQFF. The chain carries TRBV4-3 and TRBJ2-1; 7 bases are shared with TRBD2. V shed 1 base and J 1 base; nucleotides not matched to a gene: 7. Germline CDR1 and CDR2: LGHNA and YSLEER. CDR3 length: 17 amino acids.

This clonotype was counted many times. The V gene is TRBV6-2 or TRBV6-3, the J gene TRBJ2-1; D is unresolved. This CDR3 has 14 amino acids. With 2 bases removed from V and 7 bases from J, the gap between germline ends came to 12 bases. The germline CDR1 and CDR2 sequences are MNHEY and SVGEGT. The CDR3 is CASSYTSKRNEQFF. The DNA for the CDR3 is TGTGCCAGCAGTTACACCTCGAAACGAAATGAGCAGTTCTTC.